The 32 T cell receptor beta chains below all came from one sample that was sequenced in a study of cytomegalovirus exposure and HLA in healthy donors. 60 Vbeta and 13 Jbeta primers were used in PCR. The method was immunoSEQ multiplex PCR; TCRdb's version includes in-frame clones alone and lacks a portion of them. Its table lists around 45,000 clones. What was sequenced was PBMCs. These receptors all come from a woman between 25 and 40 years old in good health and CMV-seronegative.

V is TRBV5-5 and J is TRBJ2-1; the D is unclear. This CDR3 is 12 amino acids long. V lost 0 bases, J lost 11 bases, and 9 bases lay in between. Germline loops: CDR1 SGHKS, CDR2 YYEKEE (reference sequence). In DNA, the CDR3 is TGTGCCAGCAGCTTGGCGGCAGACAAGCAGTTCTTC. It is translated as CASSLAADKQFF.

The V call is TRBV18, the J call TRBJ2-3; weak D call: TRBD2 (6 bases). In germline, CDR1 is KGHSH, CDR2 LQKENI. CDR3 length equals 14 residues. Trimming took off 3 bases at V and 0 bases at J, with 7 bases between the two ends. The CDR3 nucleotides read TGTGCCAGCTCACCGGGGGGTAGCACAGATACGCAGTATTTT. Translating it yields CASSPGGSTDTQYF.

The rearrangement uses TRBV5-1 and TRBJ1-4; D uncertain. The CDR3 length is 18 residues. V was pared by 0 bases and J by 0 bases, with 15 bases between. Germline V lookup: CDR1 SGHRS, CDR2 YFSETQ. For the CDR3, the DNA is TGCGCCAGCAGCTTGGGATGGGTCCCGGGTACAACTAATGAAAAACTGTTTTTT. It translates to CASSLGWVPGTTNEKLFF.

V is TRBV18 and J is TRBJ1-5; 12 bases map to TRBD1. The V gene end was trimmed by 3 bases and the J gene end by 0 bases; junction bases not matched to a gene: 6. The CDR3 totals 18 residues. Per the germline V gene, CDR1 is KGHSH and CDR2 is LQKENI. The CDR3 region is CASSPGDRGPGSNQPQHF. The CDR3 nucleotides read TGTGCCAGCTCACCCGGGGACAGGGGGCCGGGTAGCAATCAGCCCCAGCATTTT.

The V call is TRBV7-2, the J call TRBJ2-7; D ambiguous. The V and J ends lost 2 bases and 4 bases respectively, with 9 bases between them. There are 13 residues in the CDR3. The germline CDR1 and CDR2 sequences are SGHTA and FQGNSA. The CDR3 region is CASSLYGSYEQYF. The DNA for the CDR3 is TGTGCCAGCAGCTTATATGGCAGTTACGAGCAGTACTTC.

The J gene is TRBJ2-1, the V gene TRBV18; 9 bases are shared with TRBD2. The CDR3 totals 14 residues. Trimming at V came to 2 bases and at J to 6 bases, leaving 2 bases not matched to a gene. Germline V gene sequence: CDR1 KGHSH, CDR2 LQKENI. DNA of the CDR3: TGTGCCAGCTCACCAGGCGGGAGGGCCAATGAGCAGTTCTTC. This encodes CASSPGGRANEQFF.

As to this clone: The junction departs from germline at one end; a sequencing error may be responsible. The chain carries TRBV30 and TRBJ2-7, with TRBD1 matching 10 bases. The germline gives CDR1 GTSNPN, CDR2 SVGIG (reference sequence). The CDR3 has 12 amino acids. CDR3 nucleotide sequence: TGTGCCTGGAGCCGAGGGGGGGGGACAGGGGACTTC. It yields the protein CAWSRGGGTGDF.

The DNA for the CDR3 is TGTGCCAGCATTCTAGCTAGTTACAATGAGCAGTTCTTC. It is translated as CASILASYNEQFF. This sequence joins TRBV6-1 and TRBJ2-1, with D possibly matching TRBD2 (5 bases). The CDR3 runs 13 residues. The germline V gene has CDR1 MNHNS and CDR2 SASEGT. With 7 bases removed from V and 4 bases from J, the gap between germline ends came to 11 bases.

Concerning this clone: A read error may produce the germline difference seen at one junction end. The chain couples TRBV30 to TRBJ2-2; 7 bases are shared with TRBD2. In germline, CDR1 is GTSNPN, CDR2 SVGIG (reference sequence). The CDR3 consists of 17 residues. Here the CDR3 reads CAWGVFRLAGRTGELFF. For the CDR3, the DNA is TGTGCCTGGGGTGTATTTAGACTAGCAGGACGGACCGGGGAGCTGTTTTTT.

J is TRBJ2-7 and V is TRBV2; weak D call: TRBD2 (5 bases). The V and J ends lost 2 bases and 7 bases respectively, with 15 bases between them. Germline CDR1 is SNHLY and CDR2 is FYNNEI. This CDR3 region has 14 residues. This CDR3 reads CASSELRDLWEQYF. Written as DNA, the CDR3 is TGTGCCAGCAGTGAATTACGGGATCTGTGGGAGCAGTACTTC.

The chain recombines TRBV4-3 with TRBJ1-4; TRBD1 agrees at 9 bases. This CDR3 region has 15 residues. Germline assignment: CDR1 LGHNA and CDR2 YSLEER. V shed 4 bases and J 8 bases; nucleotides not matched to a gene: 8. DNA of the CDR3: TGCGCCAGCAGCCTCCGACAGGGGACAGGGGAAAAACTGTTTTTT. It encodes CASSLRQGTGEKLFF.

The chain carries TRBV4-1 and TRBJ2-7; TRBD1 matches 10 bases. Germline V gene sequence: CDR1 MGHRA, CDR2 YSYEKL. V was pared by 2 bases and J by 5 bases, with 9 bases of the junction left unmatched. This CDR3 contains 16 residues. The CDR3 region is CASSQKMGDRGNEQYF. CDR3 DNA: TGCGCCAGCAGCCAAAAGATGGGGGACAGGGGAAACGAGCAGTACTTC.

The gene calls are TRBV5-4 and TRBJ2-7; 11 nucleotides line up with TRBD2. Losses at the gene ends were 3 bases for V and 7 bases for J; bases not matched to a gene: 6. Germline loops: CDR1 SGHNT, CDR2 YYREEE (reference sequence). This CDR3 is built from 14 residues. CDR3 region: CASSWTSGPVEQYF. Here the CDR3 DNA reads TGTGCCAGCAGCTGGACTAGCGGGCCGGTAGAGCAGTACTTC.

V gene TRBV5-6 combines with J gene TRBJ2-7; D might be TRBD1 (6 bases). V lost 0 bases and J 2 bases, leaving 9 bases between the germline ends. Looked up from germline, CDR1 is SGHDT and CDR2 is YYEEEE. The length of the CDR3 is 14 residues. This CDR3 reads CASSLESGAYEQYF. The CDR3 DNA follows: TGTGCCAGCAGCTTGGAATCAGGGGCCTACGAGCAGTACTTC.

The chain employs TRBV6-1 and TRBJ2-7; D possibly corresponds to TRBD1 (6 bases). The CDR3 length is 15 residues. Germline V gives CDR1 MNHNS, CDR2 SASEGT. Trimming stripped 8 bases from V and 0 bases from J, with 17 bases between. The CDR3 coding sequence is TGTGCCAGCCTTCCGAGAGGGACAAACTCCTACGAGCAGTACTTC. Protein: CASLPRGTNSYEQYF.

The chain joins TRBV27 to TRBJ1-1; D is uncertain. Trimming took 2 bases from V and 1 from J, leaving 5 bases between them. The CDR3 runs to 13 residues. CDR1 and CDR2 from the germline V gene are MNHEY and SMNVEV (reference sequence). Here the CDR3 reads CASSLGRNTEAFF. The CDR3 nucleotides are TGTGCCAGCAGTTTAGGCAGGAACACTGAAGCTTTCTTT.

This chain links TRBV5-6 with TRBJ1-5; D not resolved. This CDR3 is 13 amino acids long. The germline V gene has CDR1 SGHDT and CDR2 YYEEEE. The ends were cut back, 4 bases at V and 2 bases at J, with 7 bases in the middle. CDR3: CASSPGGNQPQHF. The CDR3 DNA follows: TGTGCCAGCAGCCCGGGAGGCAATCAGCCCCAGCATTTT.

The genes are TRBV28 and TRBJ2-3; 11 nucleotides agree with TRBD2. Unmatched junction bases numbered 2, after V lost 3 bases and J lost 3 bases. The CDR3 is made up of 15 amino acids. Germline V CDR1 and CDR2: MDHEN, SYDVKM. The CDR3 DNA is TGTGCCAGCAGTTTGGGGACTAGCGGAACAGATACGCAGTATTTT. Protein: CASSLGTSGTDTQYF.

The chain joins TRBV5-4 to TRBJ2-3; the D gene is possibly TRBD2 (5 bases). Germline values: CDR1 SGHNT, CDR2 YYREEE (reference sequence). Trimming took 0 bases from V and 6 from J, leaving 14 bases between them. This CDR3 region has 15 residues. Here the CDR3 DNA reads TGTGCCAGCAGCTTGGGACTATCACCAGCGGATACGCAGTATTTT. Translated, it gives CASSLGLSPADTQYF.

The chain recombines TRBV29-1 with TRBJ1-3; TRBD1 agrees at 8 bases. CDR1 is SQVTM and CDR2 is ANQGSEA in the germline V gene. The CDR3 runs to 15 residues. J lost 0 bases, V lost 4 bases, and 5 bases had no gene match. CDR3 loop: CSVVGQGSSGNTIYF. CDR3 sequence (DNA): TGCAGCGTTGTAGGACAGGGAAGCTCTGGAAACACCATATATTTT.

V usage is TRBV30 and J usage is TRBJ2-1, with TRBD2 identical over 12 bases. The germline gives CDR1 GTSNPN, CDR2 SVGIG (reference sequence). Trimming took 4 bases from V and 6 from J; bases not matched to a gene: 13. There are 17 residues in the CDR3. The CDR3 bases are TGTGCCTGGAACGTAAAGACTAGCGGGAGTCGCCCCAATGAGCAGTTCTTC. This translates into CAWNVKTSGSRPNEQFF. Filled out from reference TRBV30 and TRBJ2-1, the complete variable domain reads SQTIHQWPATLVQPVGSPLSLECTVEGTSNPNLYWYRQAAGRGLQLLFYSVGIGQISSEVPQNLSASRPQDRQFILSSKKLLLSDSGFYLCAWNVKTSGSRPNEQFFGPGTRLTVL.

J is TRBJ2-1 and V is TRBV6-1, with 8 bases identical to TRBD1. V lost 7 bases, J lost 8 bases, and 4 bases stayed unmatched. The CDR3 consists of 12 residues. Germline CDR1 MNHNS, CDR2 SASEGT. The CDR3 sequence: CASNGQGHEQFF. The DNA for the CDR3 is TGTGCCAGCAATGGACAGGGCCATGAGCAGTTCTTC.

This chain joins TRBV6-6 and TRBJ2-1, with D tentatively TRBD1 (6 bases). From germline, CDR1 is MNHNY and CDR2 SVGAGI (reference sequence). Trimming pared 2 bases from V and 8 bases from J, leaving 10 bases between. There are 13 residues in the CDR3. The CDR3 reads CASSYKQGHEQFF. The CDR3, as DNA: TGTGCCAGCAGTTACAAACAGGGCCATGAGCAGTTCTTC.

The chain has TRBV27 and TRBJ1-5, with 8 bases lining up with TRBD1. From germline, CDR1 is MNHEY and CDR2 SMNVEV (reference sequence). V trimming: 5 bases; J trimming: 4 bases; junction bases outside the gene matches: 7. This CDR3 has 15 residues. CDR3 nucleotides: TGTGCCAGCAGTATCTGGACAGGGACAAATCAGCCCCAGCATTTT. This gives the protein CASSIWTGTNQPQHF.

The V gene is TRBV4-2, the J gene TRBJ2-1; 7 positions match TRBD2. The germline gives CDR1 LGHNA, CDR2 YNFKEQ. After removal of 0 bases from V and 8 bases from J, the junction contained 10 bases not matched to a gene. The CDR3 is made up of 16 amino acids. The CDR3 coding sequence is TGTGCCAGCAGCCAAGATCGGGGCGGGAGATCGGATGAGCAGTTCTTC. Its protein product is CASSQDRGGRSDEQFF.

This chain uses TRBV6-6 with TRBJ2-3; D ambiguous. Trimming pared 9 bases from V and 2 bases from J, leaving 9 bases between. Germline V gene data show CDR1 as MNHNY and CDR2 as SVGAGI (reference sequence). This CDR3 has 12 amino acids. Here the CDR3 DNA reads TGTGCCAGTAAGCTAGACACAGATACGCAGTATTTT. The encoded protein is CASKLDTDTQYF.

The CDR3 DNA follows: TGCAGCGTTGAAGGGGTGGTAGCGGACCAAGAGACCCAGTACTTC. Translation gives CSVEGVVADQETQYF. The genes are TRBV29-1 and TRBJ2-5, with D possibly matching TRBD2 (6 bases). V lost 1 base and J 0 bases, leaving 12 bases between the germline ends. This CDR3 region has 15 residues. Germline-derived CDR1 and CDR2 are SQVTM and ANQGSEA.

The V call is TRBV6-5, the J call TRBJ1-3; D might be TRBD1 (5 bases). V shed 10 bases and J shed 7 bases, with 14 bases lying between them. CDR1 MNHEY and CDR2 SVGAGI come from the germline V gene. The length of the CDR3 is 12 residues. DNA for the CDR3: TGTGCCACCCATACATCAGGGAACACCATATATTTT. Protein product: CATHTSGNTIYF.

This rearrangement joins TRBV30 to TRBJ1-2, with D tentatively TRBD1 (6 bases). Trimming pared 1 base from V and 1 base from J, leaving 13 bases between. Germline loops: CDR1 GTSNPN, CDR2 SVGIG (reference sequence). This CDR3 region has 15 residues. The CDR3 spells CAWSDNFRGNYGYTF. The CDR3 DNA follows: TGTGCCTGGAGTGATAACTTCAGGGGTAACTATGGCTACACCTTC. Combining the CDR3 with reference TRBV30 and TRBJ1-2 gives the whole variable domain SQTIHQWPATLVQPVGSPLSLECTVEGTSNPNLYWYRQAAGRGLQLLFYSVGIGQISSEVPQNLSASRPQDRQFILSSKKLLLSDSGFYLCAWSDNFRGNYGYTFGSGTRLTVV.

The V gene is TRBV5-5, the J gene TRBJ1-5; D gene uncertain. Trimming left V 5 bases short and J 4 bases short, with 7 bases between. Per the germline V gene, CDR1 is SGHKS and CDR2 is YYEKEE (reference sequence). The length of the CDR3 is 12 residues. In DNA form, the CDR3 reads TGTGCCAGCAGTTCCTATAATCAGCCCCAGCATTTT. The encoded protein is CASSSYNQPQHF.

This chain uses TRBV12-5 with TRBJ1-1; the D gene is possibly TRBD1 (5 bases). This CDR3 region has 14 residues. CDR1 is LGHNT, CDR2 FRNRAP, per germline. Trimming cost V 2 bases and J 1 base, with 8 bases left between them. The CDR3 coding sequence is TGTGCTAGTGGTTTGCAGGGCCGGAACACTGAAGCTTTCTTT. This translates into CASGLQGRNTEAFF.

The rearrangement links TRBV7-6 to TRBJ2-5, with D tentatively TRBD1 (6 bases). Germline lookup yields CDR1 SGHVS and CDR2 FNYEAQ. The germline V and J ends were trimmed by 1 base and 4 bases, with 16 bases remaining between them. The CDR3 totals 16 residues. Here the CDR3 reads CASSLGLTGLGETQYF. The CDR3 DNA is TGTGCCAGCAGCTTAGGGTTAACAGGGCTGGGAGAGACCCAGTACTTC.